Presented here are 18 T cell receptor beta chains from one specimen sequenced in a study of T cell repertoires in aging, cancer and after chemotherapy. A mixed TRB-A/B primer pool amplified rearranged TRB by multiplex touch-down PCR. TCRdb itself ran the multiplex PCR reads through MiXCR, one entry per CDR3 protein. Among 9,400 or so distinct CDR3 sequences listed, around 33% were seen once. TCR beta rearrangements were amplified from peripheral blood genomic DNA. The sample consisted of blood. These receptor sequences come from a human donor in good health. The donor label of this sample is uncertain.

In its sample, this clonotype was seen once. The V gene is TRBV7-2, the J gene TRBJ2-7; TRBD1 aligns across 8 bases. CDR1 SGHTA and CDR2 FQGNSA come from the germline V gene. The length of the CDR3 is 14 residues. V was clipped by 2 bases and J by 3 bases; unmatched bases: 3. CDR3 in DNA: TGTGCCAGCAGCTTATTAGGACAGGGCTACGAGCAGTACTTC. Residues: CASSLLGQGYEQYF. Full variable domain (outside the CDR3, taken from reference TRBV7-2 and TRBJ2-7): GAGVSQSPSNKVTEKGKDVELRCDPISGHTALYWYRQSLGQGLEFLIYFQGNSAPDKSGLPSDRFSAERTGGSVSTLTIQRTQQEDSAVYLCASSLLGQGYEQYFGPGTRLTVT.

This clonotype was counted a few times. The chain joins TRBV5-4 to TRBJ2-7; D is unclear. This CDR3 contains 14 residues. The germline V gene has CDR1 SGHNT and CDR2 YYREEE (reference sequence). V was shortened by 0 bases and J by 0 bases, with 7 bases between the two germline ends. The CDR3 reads CASSLAASSYEQYF. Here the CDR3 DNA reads TGTGCCAGCAGCTTGGCAGCCAGCTCCTACGAGCAGTACTTC.

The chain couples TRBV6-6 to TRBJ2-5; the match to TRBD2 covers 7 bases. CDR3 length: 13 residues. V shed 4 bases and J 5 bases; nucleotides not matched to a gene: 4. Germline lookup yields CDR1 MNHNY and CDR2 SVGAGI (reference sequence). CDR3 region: CASSFVGGETQYF. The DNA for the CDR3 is TGTGCCAGCAGTTTCGTCGGGGGGGAGACCCAGTACTTC.

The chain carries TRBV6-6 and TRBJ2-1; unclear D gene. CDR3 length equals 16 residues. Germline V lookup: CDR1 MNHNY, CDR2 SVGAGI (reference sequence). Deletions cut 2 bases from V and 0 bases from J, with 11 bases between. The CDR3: CASSYLQMSSYNEQFF. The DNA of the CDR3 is TGTGCCAGCAGTTACCTCCAGATGAGCTCCTACAATGAGCAGTTCTTC.

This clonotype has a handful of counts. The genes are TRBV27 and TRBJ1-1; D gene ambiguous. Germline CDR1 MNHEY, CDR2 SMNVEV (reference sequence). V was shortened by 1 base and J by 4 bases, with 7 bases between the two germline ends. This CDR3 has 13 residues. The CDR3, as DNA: TGTGCCAGCAGTTTATTGGTTAGCACTGAAGCTTTCTTT. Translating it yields CASSLLVSTEAFF.

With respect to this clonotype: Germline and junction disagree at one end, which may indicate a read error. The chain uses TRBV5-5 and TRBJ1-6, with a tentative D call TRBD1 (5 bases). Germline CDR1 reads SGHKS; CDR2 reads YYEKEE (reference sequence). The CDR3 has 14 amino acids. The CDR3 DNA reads TGCGCCAGCAGCCCCGGGACCCCAAGATCACCCCTCCACTTT. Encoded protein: CASSPGTPRSPLHF.

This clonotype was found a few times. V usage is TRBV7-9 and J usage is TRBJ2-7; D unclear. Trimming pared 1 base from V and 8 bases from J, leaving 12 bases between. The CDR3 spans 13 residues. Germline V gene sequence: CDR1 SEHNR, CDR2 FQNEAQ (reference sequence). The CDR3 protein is CASSLELEFQQYF. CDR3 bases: TGTGCCAGCAGCTTAGAGCTTGAGTTCCAGCAGTACTTC.

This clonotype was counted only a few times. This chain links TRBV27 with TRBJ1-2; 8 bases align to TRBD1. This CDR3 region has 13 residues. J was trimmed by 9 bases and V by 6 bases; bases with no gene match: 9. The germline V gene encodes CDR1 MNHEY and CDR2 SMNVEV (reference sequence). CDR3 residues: CASSPDRVGSYTF. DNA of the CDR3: TGTGCCAGCAGCCCGGACAGGGTCGGAAGCTACACCTTC.

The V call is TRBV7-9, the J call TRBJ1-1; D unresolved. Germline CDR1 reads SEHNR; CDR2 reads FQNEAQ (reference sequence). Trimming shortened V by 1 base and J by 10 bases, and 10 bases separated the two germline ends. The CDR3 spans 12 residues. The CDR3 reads CASSLGEGPAFF. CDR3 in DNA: TGTGCCAGCAGCTTAGGGGAGGGCCCAGCTTTCTTT.

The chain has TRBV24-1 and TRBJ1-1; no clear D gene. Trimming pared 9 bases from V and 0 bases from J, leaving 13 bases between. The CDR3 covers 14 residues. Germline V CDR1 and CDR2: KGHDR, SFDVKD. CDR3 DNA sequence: TGTGCCACCCGGGGAGGAGGTCTGAACACTGAAGCTTTCTTT. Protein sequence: CATRGGGLNTEAFF.

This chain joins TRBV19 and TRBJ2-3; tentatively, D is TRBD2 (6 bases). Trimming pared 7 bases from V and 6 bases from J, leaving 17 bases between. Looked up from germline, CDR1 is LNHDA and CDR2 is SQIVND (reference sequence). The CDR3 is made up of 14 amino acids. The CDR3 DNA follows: TGTGCCAGTACCCCTGGAGGGGCGACTGATACGCAGTATTTT. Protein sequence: CASTPGGATDTQYF.

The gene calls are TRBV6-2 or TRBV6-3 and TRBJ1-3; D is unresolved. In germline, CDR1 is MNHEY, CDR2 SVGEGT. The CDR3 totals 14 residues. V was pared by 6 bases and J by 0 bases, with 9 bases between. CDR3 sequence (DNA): TGTGCCAGCAGCCGACGATCCTCTGGAAACACCATATATTTT. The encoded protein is CASSRRSSGNTIYF.

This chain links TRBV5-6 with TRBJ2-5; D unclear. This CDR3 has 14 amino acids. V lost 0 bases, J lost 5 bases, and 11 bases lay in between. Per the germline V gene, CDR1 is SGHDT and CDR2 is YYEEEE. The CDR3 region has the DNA TGTGCCAGCAGCTTGGTATCAGTGAGGGAGACCCAGTACTTC. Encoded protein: CASSLVSVRETQYF.

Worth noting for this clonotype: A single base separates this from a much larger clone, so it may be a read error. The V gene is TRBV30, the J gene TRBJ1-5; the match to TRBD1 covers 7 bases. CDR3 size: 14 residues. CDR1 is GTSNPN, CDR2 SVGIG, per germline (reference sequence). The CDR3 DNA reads TGTGCCTGGAGTGAGGGACAGTGGAATCAGCACCAGCATTTT. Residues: CAWSEGQWNQHQHF. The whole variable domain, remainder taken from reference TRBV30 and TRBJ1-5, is SQTIHQWPATLVQPVGSPLSLECTVEGTSNPNLYWYRQAAGRGLQLLFYSVGIGQISSEVPQNLSASRPQDRQFILSSKKLLLSDSGFYLCAWSEGQWNQHQHFGDGTRLSIL.

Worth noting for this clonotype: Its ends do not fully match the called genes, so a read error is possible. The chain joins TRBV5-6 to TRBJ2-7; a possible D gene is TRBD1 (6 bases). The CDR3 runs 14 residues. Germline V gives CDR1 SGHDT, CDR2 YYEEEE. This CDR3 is CASSPWKGEYEQYF. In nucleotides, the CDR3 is TGCGCCAGCAGCCCTTGGAAGGGGGAGTACGAGCAGTACTTC.

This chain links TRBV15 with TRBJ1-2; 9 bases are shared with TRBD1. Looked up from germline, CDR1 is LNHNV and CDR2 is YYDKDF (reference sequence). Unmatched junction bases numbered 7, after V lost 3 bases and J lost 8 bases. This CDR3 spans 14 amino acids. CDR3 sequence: CATSSIQGAKGYTF. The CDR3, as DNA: TGTGCCACCAGCAGTATACAGGGGGCAAAGGGCTACACCTTC.

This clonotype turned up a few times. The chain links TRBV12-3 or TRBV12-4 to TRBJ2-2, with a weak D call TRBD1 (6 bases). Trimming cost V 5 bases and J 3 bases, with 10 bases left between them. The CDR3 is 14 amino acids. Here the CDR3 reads CASSPGVYTGELFF. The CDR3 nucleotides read TGTGCCAGCAGTCCAGGGGTTTACACCGGGGAGCTGTTTTTT.

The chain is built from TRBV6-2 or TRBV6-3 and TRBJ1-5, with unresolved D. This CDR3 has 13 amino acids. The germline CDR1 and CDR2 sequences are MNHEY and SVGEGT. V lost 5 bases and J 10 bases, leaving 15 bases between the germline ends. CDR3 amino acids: CASSQTWIGPQHF. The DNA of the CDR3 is TGTGCCAGCAGTCAGACTTGGATTGGACCCCAGCATTTT.